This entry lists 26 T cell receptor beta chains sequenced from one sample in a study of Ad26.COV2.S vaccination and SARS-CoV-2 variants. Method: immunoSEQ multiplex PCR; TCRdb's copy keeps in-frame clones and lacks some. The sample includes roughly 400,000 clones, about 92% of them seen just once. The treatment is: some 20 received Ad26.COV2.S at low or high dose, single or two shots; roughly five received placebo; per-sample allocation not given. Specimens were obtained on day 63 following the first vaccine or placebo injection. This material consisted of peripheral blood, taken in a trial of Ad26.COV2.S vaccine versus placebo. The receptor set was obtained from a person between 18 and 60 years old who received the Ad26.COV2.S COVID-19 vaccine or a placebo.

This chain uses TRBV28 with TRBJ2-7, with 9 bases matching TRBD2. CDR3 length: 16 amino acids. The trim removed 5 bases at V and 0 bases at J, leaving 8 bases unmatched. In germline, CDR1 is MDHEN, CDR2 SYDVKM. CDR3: CASSPSGLASSYEQYF. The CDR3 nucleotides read TGTGCCAGCAGTCCCTCGGGACTAGCATCCTCCTACGAGCAGTACTTC.

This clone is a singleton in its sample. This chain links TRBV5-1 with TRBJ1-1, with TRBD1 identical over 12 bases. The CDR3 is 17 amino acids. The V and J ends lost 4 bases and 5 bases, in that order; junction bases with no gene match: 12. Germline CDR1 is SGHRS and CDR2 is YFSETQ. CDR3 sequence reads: CASSPGDRGRRRTEAFF. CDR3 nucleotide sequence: TGCGCCAGCAGCCCGGGGGACAGGGGGCGAAGGAGAACTGAAGCTTTCTTT.

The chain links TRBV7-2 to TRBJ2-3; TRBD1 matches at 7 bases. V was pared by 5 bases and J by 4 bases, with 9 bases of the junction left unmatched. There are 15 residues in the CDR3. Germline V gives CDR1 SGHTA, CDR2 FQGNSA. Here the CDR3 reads CASSGLGGGPDTQYF. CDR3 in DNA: TGTGCCAGCAGCGGCTTAGGGGGCGGACCAGATACGCAGTATTTT.

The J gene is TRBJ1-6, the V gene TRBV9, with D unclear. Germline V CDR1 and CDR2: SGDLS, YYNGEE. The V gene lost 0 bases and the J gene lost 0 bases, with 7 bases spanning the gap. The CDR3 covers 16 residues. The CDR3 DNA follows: TGTGCCAGCAGCGTAGAGGACTACTCCTATAATTCACCCCTCCACTTT. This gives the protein CASSVEDYSYNSPLHF. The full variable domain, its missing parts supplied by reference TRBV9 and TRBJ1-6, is DSGVTQTPKHLITATGQRVTLRCSPRSGDLSVYWYQQSLDQGLQFLIQYYNGEERAKGNILERFSAQQFPDLHSELNLSSLELGDSALYFCASSVEDYSYNSPLHFGNGTRLTVT.

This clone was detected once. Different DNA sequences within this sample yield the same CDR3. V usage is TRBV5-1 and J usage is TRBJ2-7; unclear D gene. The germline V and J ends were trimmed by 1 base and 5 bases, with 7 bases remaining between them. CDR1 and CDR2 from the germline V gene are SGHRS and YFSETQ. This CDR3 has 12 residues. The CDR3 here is CASSLTGNEQYF. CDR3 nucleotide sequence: TGCGCCAGCAGCTTGACGGGTAACGAGCAGTACTTC.

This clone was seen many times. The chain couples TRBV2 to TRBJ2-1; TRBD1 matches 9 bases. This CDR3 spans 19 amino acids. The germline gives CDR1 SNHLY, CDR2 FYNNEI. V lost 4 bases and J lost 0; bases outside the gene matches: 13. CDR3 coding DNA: TGTGCCAGCAGTGCAGGGGGACAGGGCATTACTAGCTCCTACAATGAGCAGTTCTTC. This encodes CASSAGGQGITSSYNEQFF.

The CDR3 sequence is CASTVPSDEQFF. For the CDR3, the DNA is TGTGCCAGCACCGTGCCCTCAGATGAGCAGTTCTTC. J is TRBJ2-1 and V is TRBV7-2; D remains ambiguous. V lost 7 bases and J 8 bases, leaving 12 bases between the germline ends. CDR3 length: 12 residues. Per the germline V gene, CDR1 is SGHTA and CDR2 is FQGNSA.

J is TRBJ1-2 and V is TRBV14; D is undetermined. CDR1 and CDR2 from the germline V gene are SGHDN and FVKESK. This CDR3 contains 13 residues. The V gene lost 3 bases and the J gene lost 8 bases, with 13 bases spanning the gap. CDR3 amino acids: CASSHLWAGGYTF. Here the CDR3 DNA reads TGTGCCAGCAGCCACCTGTGGGCCGGGGGCTACACCTTC.

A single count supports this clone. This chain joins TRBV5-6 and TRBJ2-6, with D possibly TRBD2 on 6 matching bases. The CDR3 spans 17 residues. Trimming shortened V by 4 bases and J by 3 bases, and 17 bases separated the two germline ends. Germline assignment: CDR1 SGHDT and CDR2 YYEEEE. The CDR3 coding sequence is TGTGCCAGCAGCCCAGAGCGGGCCCGCGATGGGGCCAACGTCCTGACTTTC. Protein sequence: CASSPERARDGANVLTF.

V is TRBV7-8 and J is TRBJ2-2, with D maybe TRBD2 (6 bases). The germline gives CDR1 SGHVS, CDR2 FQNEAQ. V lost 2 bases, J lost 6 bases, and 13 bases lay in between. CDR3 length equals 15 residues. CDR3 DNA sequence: TGTGCCAGCAGCTTATGGCGGGATGTCGCCGGGGAGCTGTTTTTT. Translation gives CASSLWRDVAGELFF.

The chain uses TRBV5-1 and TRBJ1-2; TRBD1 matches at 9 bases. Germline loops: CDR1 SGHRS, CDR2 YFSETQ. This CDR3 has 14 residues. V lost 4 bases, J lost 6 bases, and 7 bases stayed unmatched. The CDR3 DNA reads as TGCGCCAGCAGCGCCGGGACAGGGTCAGATGGCTACACCTTC. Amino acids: CASSAGTGSDGYTF.

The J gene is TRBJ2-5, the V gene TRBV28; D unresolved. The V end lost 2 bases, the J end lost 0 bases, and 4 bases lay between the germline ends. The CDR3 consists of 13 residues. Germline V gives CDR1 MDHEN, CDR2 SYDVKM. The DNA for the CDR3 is TGTGCCAGCAGTTTAGTGGACCAAGAGACCCAGTACTTC. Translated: CASSLVDQETQYF.

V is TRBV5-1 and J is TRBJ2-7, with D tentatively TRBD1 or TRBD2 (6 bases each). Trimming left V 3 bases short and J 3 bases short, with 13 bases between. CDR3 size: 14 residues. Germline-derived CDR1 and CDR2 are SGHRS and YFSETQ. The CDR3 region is CASSSGDSNYEQYF. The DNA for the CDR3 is TGCGCCAGCAGCTCAGGGGACTCTAACTACGAGCAGTACTTC.

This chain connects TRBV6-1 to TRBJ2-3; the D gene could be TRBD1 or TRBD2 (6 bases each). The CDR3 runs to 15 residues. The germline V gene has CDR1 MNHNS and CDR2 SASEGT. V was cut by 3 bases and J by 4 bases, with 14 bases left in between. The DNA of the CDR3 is TGTGCCAGCAGTGACACGGGGGCTTACCCAGATACGCAGTATTTT. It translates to CASSDTGAYPDTQYF.

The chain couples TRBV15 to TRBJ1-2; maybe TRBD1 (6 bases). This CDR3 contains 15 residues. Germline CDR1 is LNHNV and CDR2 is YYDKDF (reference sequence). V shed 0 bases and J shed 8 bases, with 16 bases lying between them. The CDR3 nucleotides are TGTGCCACCAGCAGAGACAAGGCCAGGGGCTCGGGCTACACCTTC. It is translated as CATSRDKARGSGYTF.

CDR3 sequence (DNA): TGTGCCACCAGTGATTACAGGACAGGGGGGTCGTACAATGAGCAGTTCTTC. It translates to CATSDYRTGGSYNEQFF. The rearrangement links TRBV24-1 to TRBJ2-1; TRBD1 matches at 10 bases. The CDR3 consists of 17 residues. The trim removed 2 bases at V and 4 bases at J, leaving 7 bases unmatched. Per germline, CDR1 KGHDR and CDR2 SFDVKD.

The CDR3 sequence is CAIRKGLAGGPDTQYF. In DNA, the CDR3 is TGTGCCATCAGGAAAGGACTAGCGGGAGGACCAGATACGCAGTATTTT. The chain carries TRBV10-3 and TRBJ2-3; 14 bases line up with TRBD2. Trimming removed 6 bases from V and 4 bases from J; junction bases left unmatched: 6. Germline CDR1 and CDR2: ENHRY and SYGVKD. The CDR3 consists of 16 residues.

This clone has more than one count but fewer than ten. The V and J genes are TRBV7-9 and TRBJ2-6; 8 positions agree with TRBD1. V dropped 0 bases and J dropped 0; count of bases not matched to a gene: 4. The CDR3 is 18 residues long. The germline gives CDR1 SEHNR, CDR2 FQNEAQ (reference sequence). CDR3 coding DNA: TGTGCCAGCAGCTTAGCGACAGGGGTGAGCTCTGGGGCCAACGTCCTGACTTTC. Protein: CASSLATGVSSGANVLTF.

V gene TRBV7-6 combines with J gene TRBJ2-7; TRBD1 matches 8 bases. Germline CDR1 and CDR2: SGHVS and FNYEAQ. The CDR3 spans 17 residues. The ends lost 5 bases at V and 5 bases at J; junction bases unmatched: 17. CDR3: CASSQVPGQVLMDEQYF. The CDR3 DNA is TGTGCCAGCAGCCAAGTCCCGGGACAGGTTCTTATGGACGAGCAGTACTTC. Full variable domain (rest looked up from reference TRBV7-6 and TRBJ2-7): GAGVSQSPRYKVTKRGQDVALRCDPISGHVSLYWYRQALGQGPEFLTYFNYEAQQDKSGLPNDRFSAERPEGSISTLTIQRTEQRDSAMYRCASSQVPGQVLMDEQYFGPGTRLTVT.

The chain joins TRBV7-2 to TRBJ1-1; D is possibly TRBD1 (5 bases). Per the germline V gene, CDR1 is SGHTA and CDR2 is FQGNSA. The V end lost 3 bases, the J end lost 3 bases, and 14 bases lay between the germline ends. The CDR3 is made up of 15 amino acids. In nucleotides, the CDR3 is TGTGCCAGCAGCTTCTTTGCCAGGGCGGACACTGAAGCTTTCTTT. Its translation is CASSFFARADTEAFF.

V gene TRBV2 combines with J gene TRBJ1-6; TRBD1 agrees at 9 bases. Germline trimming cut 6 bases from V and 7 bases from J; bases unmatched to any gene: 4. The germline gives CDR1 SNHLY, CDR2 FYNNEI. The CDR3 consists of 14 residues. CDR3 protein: CASRSGTGNSPLHF. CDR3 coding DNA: TGTGCCAGCAGATCCGGGACAGGGAATTCACCCCTCCACTTT.

The CDR3: CASSLHGDLNTEAFF. CDR3 DNA: TGTGCCAGCAGCTTGCATGGGGATTTGAACACTGAAGCTTTCTTT. The rearrangement links TRBV5-5 to TRBJ1-1; D is undetermined. The CDR3 is made up of 15 amino acids. CDR1 SGHKS and CDR2 YYEKEE come from the germline V gene (reference sequence). V shed 1 base and J shed 0 bases, with 10 bases lying between them.

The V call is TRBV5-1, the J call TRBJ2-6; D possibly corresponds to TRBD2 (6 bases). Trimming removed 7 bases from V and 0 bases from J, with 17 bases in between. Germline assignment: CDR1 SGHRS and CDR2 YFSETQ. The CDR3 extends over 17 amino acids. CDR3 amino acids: CASGLVSGFSGANVLTF. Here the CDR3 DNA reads TGCGCCAGCGGCCTGGTTAGCGGCTTCTCTGGGGCCAACGTCCTGACTTTC.

The CDR3: CASSQDGGLGELFF. The CDR3 nucleotides read TGTGCCAGCAGCCAAGATGGTGGCCTCGGGGAGCTGTTTTTT. The chain joins TRBV4-2 to TRBJ2-2, with D unclear. Germline CDR1 and CDR2: LGHNA and YNFKEQ. The CDR3 has 14 residues. V lost 0 bases to trimming and J lost 7 bases, with 9 bases between them.

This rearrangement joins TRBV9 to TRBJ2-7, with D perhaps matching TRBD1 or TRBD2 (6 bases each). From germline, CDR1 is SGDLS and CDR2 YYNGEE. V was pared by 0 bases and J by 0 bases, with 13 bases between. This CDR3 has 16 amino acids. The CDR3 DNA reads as TGTGCCAGCAGCGTAGGGGGGGCCAGTCCCTCCTACGAGCAGTACTTC. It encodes CASSVGGASPSYEQYF.

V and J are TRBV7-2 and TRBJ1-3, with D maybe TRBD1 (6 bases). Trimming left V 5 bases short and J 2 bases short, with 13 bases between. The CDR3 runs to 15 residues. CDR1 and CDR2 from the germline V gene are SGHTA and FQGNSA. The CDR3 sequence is CASSLSWTAGNTIYF. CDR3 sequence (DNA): TGTGCCAGCAGCCTTAGTTGGACAGCTGGAAACACCATATATTTT.